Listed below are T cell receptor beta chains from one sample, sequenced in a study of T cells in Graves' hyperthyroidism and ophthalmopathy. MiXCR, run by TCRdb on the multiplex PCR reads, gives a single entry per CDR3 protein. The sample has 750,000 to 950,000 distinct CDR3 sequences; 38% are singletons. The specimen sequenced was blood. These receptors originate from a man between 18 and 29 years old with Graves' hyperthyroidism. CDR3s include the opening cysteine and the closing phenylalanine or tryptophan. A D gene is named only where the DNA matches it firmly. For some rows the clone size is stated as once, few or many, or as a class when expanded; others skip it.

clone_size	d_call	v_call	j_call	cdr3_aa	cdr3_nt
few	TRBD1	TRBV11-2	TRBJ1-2	CASSPPYETGGFGYTF	TGTGCCAGCAGCCCTCCTTACGAAACAGGGGGTTTTGGCTACACCTTC
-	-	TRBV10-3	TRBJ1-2	CAISESAGVPYGYTF	TGTGCCATCAGTGAGTCGGCAGGGGTACCCTATGGCTACACCTTC
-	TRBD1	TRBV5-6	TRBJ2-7	CASSLEAWPGGLHEQYF	TGTGCCAGCAGCTTGGAAGCGTGGCCAGGGGGTCTCCACGAGCAGTACTTC
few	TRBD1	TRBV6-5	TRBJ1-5	CASSPLSGQSTNQPQHF	TGTGCCAGCAGTCCCCTCTCGGGACAGAGTACCAATCAGCCCCAGCATTTT
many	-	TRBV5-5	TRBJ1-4	CASSLFRAEEKLFF	TGTGCCAGCAGCTTGTTCCGTGCGGAGGAAAAACTGTTTTTT
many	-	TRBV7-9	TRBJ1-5	CASSLWPDANQPQHF	TGTGCCAGCAGCTTGTGGCCCGATGCCAATCAGCCCCAGCATTTT
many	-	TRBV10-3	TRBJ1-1	CAISESNSLGETEAFF	TGTGCCATCAGTGAGTCGAACAGTTTAGGGGAAACTGAAGCTTTCTTT
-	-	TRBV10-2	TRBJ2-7	CASSYSAGHYEQYF	TGCGCCAGCAGCTACTCGGCAGGGCACTACGAGCAGTACTTC
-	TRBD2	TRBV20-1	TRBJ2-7	CSASRPGLAGGLSSYEQYF	TGCAGTGCTAGTCGTCCGGGACTAGCGGGGGGCCTCTCCTCCTACGAGCAGTACTTC
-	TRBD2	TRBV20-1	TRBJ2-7	CSARDRAGGRTYEQYF	TGCAGTGCTAGAGATCGGGCGGGAGGCCGAACCTACGAGCAGTACTTC
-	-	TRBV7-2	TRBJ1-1	CASSLNVGGDLLNTEAFF	TGTGCCAGCAGCTTAAACGTCGGGGGCGACTTACTGAACACTGAAGCTTTCTTT
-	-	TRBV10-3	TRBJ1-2	CAISDRGKTF	TGTGCCATCAGTGACAGGGGAAAAACCTTC
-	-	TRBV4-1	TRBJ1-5	CASSQDQVTVLNQPQHF	TGCGCCAGCAGCCAAGATCAGGTGACAGTCCTCAATCAGCCCCAGCATTTT
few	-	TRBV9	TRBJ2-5	CASSVAAEGANKETQYF	TGTGCCAGCAGCGTAGCGGCGGAGGGGGCGAACAAAGAGACCCAGTACTTC
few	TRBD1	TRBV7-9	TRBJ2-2	CASGQGAGELFF	TGTGCCAGCGGACAGGGGGCCGGGGAGCTGTTTTTT
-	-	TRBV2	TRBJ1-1	CASSISGTGDTEAFF	TGTGCCAGCAGTATTTCCGGGACCGGGGACACTGAAGCTTTCTTT
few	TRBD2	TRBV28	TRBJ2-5	CASGTSGFQETQYF	TGTGCCAGCGGAACTAGCGGGTTCCAAGAGACCCAGTACTTC
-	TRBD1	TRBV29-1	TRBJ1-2	CSARAPPGQSYGSTF	TGCAGTGCTAGAGCCCCCCCGGGACAGAGCTATGGCTCCACCTTC
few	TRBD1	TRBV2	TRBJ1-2	CASSEASTGVGYGYTF	TGTGCCAGCAGTGAAGCGTCAACAGGGGTAGGGTATGGCTACACCTTC
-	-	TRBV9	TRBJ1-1	CASSVGSRNTEAFF	TGTGCCAGCAGCGTAGGAAGCAGGAACACTGAAGCTTTCTTT
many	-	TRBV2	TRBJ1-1	CASTVVDVNTEAFF	TGTGCCAGCACCGTGGTGGATGTGAACACTGAAGCTTTCTTT
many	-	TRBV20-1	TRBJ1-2	CSAGRREEGLGYTF	TGCAGTGCAGGGAGGAGGGAGGAAGGGCTTGGCTACACCTTC
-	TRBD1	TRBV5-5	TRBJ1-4	CASGTGVNEKLFF	TGTGCCAGCGGGACAGGAGTTAATGAAAAACTGTTTTTT
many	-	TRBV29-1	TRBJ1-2	CSVENRDNYGYTF	TGCAGCGTTGAGAACAGGGATAACTATGGCTACACCTTC
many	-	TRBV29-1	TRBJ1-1	CSVDRGDTEAFF	TGCAGCGTTGATAGAGGGGACACTGAAGCTTTCTTT
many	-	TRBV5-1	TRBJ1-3	CASSSSSFGNTIYF	TGCGCCAGCAGCTCTTCGTCTTTTGGAAACACCATATATTTT
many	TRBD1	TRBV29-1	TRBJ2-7	CSVGDRGPYEQYF	TGCAGCGTGGGGGACAGGGGGCCCTACGAGCAGTACTTC
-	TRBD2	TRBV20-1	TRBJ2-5	CSARDGGRGEETQYF	TGCAGTGCTAGAGATGGAGGGCGGGGGGAAGAGACCCAGTACTTC
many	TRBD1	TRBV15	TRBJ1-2	CATSIDRVSYGYTF	TGTGCCACCAGCATAGACAGGGTGAGCTATGGCTACACCTTC
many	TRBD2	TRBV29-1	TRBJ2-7	CSVALGLAYEQYF	TGCAGCGTCGCCCTTGGACTAGCTTACGAGCAGTACTTC
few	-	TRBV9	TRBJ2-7	CASSVRGRGTDEQYF	TGTGCCAGCAGCGTTAGGGGCAGGGGCACGGACGAGCAGTACTTC
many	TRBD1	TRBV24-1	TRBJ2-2	CATSDFRTGGGGELFF	TGTGCCACCAGTGATTTCCGGACAGGGGGCGGCGGGGAGCTGTTTTTT
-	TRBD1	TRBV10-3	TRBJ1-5	CAISEPRTGGSNQPQHF	TGTGCCATCAGTGAACCCCGGACAGGGGGCTCCAATCAGCCCCAGCATTTT
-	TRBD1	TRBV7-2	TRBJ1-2	CASSEPGGGYTF	TGTGCCAGCAGCGAACCAGGGGGTGGCTACACCTTC
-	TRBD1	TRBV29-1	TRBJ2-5	CSVLGTGGIGETQYF	TGCAGCGTCCTCGGGACAGGGGGCATCGGAGAGACCCAGTACTTC
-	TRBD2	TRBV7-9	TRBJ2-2	CASSLAGTSGTTGELFF	TGTGCCAGCAGCTTAGCCGGGACTAGCGGCACTACCGGGGAGCTGTTTTTT
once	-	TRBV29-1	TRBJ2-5	CSLNRRWKTQYF	TGCAGCTTGAACAGGCGATGGAAGACCCAGTACTTC
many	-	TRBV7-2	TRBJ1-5	CASSLGGDKPQHF	TGTGCCAGCAGCTTAGGAGGGGACAAGCCCCAGCATTTT
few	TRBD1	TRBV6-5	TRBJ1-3	CATTNRGRGNTIYF	TGTGCCACGACGAACAGGGGTCGTGGAAACACCATATATTTT
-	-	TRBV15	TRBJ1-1	CATSSHSDSTDTEAFF	TGTGCCACCAGCAGCCACTCGGACAGTACGGACACTGAAGCTTTCTTT
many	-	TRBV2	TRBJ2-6	CASTDQGGSGANVLTF	TGTGCCAGCACCGACCAAGGAGGCTCTGGGGCCAACGTCCTGACTTTC
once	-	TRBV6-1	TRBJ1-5	CASEDLWGQPQHF	TGTGCCAGCGAGGACCTTTGGGGTCAGCCCCAGCATTTT
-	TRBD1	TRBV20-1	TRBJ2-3	CSARDLQGWGTDTQYF	TGCAGTGCTAGAGATCTACAGGGGTGGGGCACAGATACGCAGTATTTT
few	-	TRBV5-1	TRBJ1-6	CASSLGRTLATPLHF	TGCGCCAGCAGCTTGGGTAGGACTCTAGCGACCCCCCTCCACTTT
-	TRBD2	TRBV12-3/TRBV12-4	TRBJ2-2	CASIAGLGTGELFF	TGTGCCAGTATAGCGGGCCTGGGCACCGGGGAGCTGTTTTTT